The 20 T cell receptor beta chains below come from one sample, sequenced in a study of blood T cells in healthy people across ages. Primers used in a second PCR of about 6 to 11 cycles were a sample-barcoded 5' primer and a J-beta primer mix. Each CDR3 protein is one row after TCRdb ran MiXCR on the 5' RACE reads. Of 600,000 or so distinct CDR3 sequences detected, 25% to 30% appear once; the ten largest clones hold 15% to 18%. Material for sequencing was blood. These TCRs come from a woman older than 75 in good health.

In its sample, this clonotype was seen many times. This chain joins TRBV9 and TRBJ2-1, with 9 bases lining up with TRBD2. This CDR3 contains 15 residues. Germline values: CDR1 SGDLS, CDR2 YYNGEE. The V segment lost 2 bases and the J segment 10 bases; nucleotides outside the gene matches: 10. The CDR3 DNA reads TGTGCCAGCAGCGTGACCGCTAGCGGGGCGGGGGAGCAGTTCTTC. It specifies CASSVTASGAGEQFF.

The chain employs TRBV7-8 and TRBJ2-3; 12 nucleotides align to TRBD1. V dropped 6 bases and J dropped 7; count of bases not matched to a gene: 8. The length of the CDR3 is 15 residues. CDR1 is SGHVS, CDR2 FQNEAQ, per germline. The CDR3 sequence: CASRRPGQGANTQYF. DNA for the CDR3: TGTGCCAGCAGACGACCGGGACAGGGGGCCAATACGCAGTATTTT. The whole variable domain, remainder taken from reference TRBV7-8 and TRBJ2-3, is GAGVSQSPRYKVAKRGQDVALRCDPISGHVSLFWYQQALGQGPEFLTYFQNEAQLDKSGLPSDRFFAERPEGSVSTLKIQRTQQEDSAVYLCASRRPGQGANTQYFGPGTRLTVL.

Worth noting for this clonotype: A much larger clone sits a single nucleotide away, making a read error possible. The rearrangement uses TRBV5-1 and TRBJ2-7, with 12 bases lining up with TRBD1. The CDR3 runs to 14 residues. Per germline, CDR1 SGHRS and CDR2 YFSETQ. V was clipped by 3 bases and J by 5 bases; unmatched bases: 3. CDR3 sequence (DNA): TGCGCCAGCAGCTGGGACAGGGGGCCCGACGAGCAGTACTTC. Translation: CASSWDRGPDEQYF.

CDR3 bases: TGCGCCAGCAGCCAAGTAAGCGGGAGAACCTACAATGAGCAGTTCTTC. Its protein is CASSQVSGRTYNEQFF. The chain joins TRBV4-3 to TRBJ2-1; 8 nucleotides agree with TRBD2. V dropped 1 base and J dropped 2; count of bases not matched to a gene: 4. Germline CDR1 reads LGHNA; CDR2 reads YSLEER. The CDR3 extends over 16 amino acids.

Ten or more counts support this clonotype. The rearrangement uses TRBV5-5 and TRBJ2-5, with 7 bases fitting TRBD2. With V trimmed by 4 bases and J by 3 bases, 6 bases remained unmatched. Germline-derived CDR1 and CDR2 are SGHKS and YYEKEE (reference sequence). There are 14 residues in the CDR3. CDR3 loop: CASSRRGLEETQYF. As DNA, the CDR3 is TGTGCCAGCAGCCGAAGAGGACTAGAAGAGACCCAGTACTTC.

This clonotype was picked up many times. This chain connects TRBV15 to TRBJ2-5; D remains unclear. V lost 0 bases to trimming and J lost 2 bases, with 4 bases between them. CDR1 and CDR2 from the germline V gene are LNHNV and YYDKDF (reference sequence). CDR3 length: 13 amino acids. The CDR3 reads CATSRDTQETQYF. CDR3 DNA: TGTGCCACCAGCAGAGATACTCAAGAGACCCAGTACTTC.

This clonotype occurred a few times. The chain recombines TRBV6-5 with TRBJ2-1; D is undetermined. The last part of the DNA fits TRBJ2-7 better; the J call may be wrong. The CDR3 sequence is 16 residues long. Per germline, CDR1 MNHEY and CDR2 SVGAGI. As DNA, the CDR3 is TGTGCCAGCAGTTACTCTGAACACCAATCCTACAATGAGCAGTACTTC. Translation gives CASSYSEHQSYNEQYF.

This clonotype was observed many times. The rearrangement links TRBV6-2 or TRBV6-3 to TRBJ1-1; weak D call: TRBD1 (5 bases). Germline V CDR1 and CDR2: MNHEY, SVGEGT. This CDR3 comprises 17 residues. Trimming left V 0 bases short and J 1 base short, with 15 bases between. CDR3 region: CASSYSTKGATNTEAFF. The CDR3, as DNA: TGTGCCAGCAGTTACTCGACGAAAGGGGCTACGAACACTGAAGCTTTCTTT.

This clonotype was found once. The chain joins TRBV28 to TRBJ2-3; D gene unclear. Trimming left V 3 bases short and J 4 bases short, with 11 bases between. Germline V gene data show CDR1 as MDHEN and CDR2 as SYDVKM. The CDR3 runs 14 residues. The CDR3 is CASSLVGNSDTQYF. In DNA, the CDR3 is TGTGCCAGCAGTTTGGTCGGAAACTCAGATACGCAGTATTTT.

This clonotype was seen at least ten times. The J gene is TRBJ2-2, the V gene TRBV6-1; possible D gene TRBD2, 7 bases. Germline CDR1 and CDR2: MNHNS and SASEGT. This CDR3 has 16 residues. V dropped 3 bases and J dropped 7 bases, with 18 bases sitting between them. Here the CDR3 DNA reads TGTGCCAGCAGTGAGCCCGGGGGGCGCATCAGCGGGGAGCTGTTTTTT. Its protein product is CASSEPGGRISGELFF.

Ten or more counts support this clonotype. The rearrangement uses TRBV18 and TRBJ2-5, with 8 bases identical to TRBD1. Germline-derived CDR1 and CDR2 are KGHSH and LQKENI. V shed 2 bases, J shed 3 bases, and the junction held 5 bases outside the gene matches. This CDR3 spans 15 amino acids. The chain's CDR3 is CASSPETGGEETQYF. The CDR3 nucleotides read TGTGCCAGCTCACCAGAAACAGGGGGAGAAGAGACCCAGTACTTC.

The V and J genes are TRBV4-3 and TRBJ1-2; the D is unclear. Germline assignment: CDR1 LGHNA and CDR2 YSLEER. This CDR3 comprises 14 residues. Trimming stripped 1 base from V and 1 base from J, with 7 bases between. The DNA of the CDR3 is TGCGCCAGCAGCCAAGGTGTGGGTAACTATGGCTACACCTTC. This gives the protein CASSQGVGNYGYTF.

Of note for this clonotype: A read error may explain this, as a much larger clone is one base away. The rearrangement joins TRBV5-6 to TRBJ2-5; the match to TRBD2 covers 11 bases. Germline V gene lookup returns CDR1 SGHDT and CDR2 YYEEEE. V trimming: 0 bases; J trimming: 11 bases; junction bases outside the gene matches: 12. The CDR3 totals 16 residues. This chain's CDR3 is CASSLVGTSGLNEQYF. CDR3 coding DNA: TGTGCCAGCAGCTTGGTGGGGACTAGCGGTCTCAATGAGCAGTACTTC. The variable domain in full, with the rest retrieved from reference TRBV5-6 and TRBJ2-5, is DAGVTQSPTHLIKTRGQQVTLRCSPKSGHDTVSWYQQALGQGPQFIFQYYEEEERQRGNFPDRFSGHQFPNYSSELNVNALLLGDSALYLCASSLVGTSGLNEQYFGPGTRLLVL.

This clonotype was counted at least ten times. The chain links TRBV4-2 to TRBJ2-3; no clear D gene. Per germline, CDR1 LGHNA and CDR2 YNFKEQ. Between the trimmed V and J ends, which lost 0 bases and 3 bases, there was a span of 7 bases. The CDR3 runs to 14 residues. CDR3 nucleotide sequence: TGTGCCAGCAGCCAAGAAAGATTGACAGATACGCAGTATTTT. Protein sequence: CASSQERLTDTQYF.

The table lists this clonotype with a few counts. This may be a read error: a much more frequent sequence differs by one nucleotide. The chain uses TRBV20-1 and TRBJ2-7; tentative D call: TRBD2 (5 bases). CDR3 length equals 14 residues. The germline CDR1 and CDR2 sequences are DFQATT and SNEGSKA (reference sequence). Trimming took 5 bases from V and 7 from J, leaving 21 bases between them. The CDR3 sequence: CSAGPPGPGEEQYF. Written as DNA, the CDR3 is TGCAGTGCTGGACCTCCGGGCCCCGGGGAAGAGCAGTACTTC.

This clonotype has at least ten counts. This clone may be a read error of a much larger clone one base away. The rearrangement uses TRBV20-1 and TRBJ2-5, with a tentative D call TRBD2 (7 bases). This CDR3 is built from 12 residues. Germline V CDR1 and CDR2: DFQATT, SNEGSKA (reference sequence). CDR3 DNA: TGCAGTACTAGGGGGGGGGGTGAGACCCAGTACTTC. Its protein is CSTRGGGETQYF.

This clonotype was detected ten times or more. The CDR3 sequence: CASSYRVTIYNEQFF. The CDR3 DNA is TGTGCCAGCAGTTACCGGGTCACCATATACAATGAGCAGTTCTTC. The rearrangement uses TRBV6-2 or TRBV6-3 and TRBJ2-1; D is undetermined. CDR1 is MNHEY, CDR2 SVGEGT, per germline. Trimming removed 2 bases from V and 4 bases from J, with 12 bases in between. The CDR3 spans 15 residues.

This clonotype has just a few counts. The gene calls are TRBV20-1 and TRBJ1-5; 7 nucleotides align to TRBD1. Germline lookup yields CDR1 DFQATT and CDR2 SNEGSKA (reference sequence). With V trimmed by 0 bases and J by 7 bases, 3 bases remained unmatched. This CDR3 is 13 amino acids long. The CDR3 DNA reads as TGCAGTGCTAGAGAAACAGGGGACCAGCCCCAGCATTTT. The encoded protein is CSARETGDQPQHF.

At least ten counts were recorded for this clonotype. As DNA, the CDR3 is TGTGCCACCCAACCAGGTAGCGGCGAGCAGTACTTC. Translated: CATQPGSGEQYF. This chain uses TRBV6-5 with TRBJ2-7; the D gene is possibly TRBD2 (6 bases). CDR1 and CDR2 from the germline V gene are MNHEY and SVGAGI. The CDR3 totals 12 residues. V lost 10 bases and J 6 bases, leaving 16 bases between the germline ends.

The chain combines TRBV20-1 with TRBJ1-6; 8 nucleotides match TRBD1. J lost 5 bases, V lost 0 bases, and 6 bases had no gene match. The germline gives CDR1 DFQATT, CDR2 SNEGSKA (reference sequence). This CDR3 contains 16 residues. In DNA form, the CDR3 reads TGCAGTGCTAGAGATCCGCAGGGGGCCCATAATTCACCCCTCCACTTT. Translated, it gives CSARDPQGAHNSPLHF.